The 15 T cell receptor beta chains listed next were all sequenced from one sample in a study of T cell repertoires in cytomegalovirus infection. For these TCRs, the target antigens are not known. MiXCR was run by TCRdb on the reads, yielding one entry per CDR3 protein. Here the sample spans under 130,000 distinct CDR3 sequences, about 40% being singletons. The sequences come from CD8+ T cells from cultured PBMCs, collected from culture after CMV antigen stimulation. The receptors stem from a human donor in good health (CMV status not recorded). Some clones in this sample may be carry-over from other donors' samples.

The CDR3 nucleotides read TGTGCCAGCAGCTCATGGGACGGATTTTTAAATGAGCAGTTCTTC. Translated, it gives CASSSWDGFLNEQFF. The chain joins TRBV7-6 to TRBJ2-1; D possibly matches TRBD1 or TRBD2 (5 bases each). This CDR3 has 15 residues. V lost 4 bases and J lost 7, with 17 bases in between. The germline V gene has CDR1 SGHVS and CDR2 FNYEAQ.

The chain combines TRBV7-8 with TRBJ1-2, with D maybe TRBD1 (5 bases). Deletions cut 5 bases from V and 6 bases from J, with 10 bases between. The germline V gene encodes CDR1 SGHVS and CDR2 FQNEAQ. This CDR3 has 12 residues. In DNA form, the CDR3 reads TGTGCCAGCAGCCCGACGACAGATGGCTACACCTTC. Residues: CASSPTTDGYTF.

The rearrangement joins TRBV7-9 to TRBJ1-4; possibly TRBD1 for D (5 bases). CDR1 is SEHNR and CDR2 is FQNEAQ in the germline V gene (reference sequence). The CDR3 spans 13 residues. The V end was cut by 9 bases, the J end by 8 bases, with 16 bases between. The CDR3 bases are TGTGCCAGTATCGGGACCCCTGGCGAAAAACTGTTTTTT. Encoded protein: CASIGTPGEKLFF. Filled out from reference TRBV7-9 and TRBJ1-4, the complete variable domain reads DTGVSQNPRHKITKRGQNVTFRCDPISEHNRLYWYRQTLGQGPEFLTYFQNEAQLEKSRLLSDRFSAERPKGSFSTLEIQRTEQGDSAMYLCASIGTPGEKLFFGSGTQLSVL.

This clonotype has just a few counts. The V gene is TRBV12-3 or TRBV12-4, the J gene TRBJ1-5, with D tentatively TRBD1 (5 bases). The CDR3 is 14 residues long. V gave up 10 bases and J gave up 4 bases, with 17 bases separating them. The CDR3 sequence is CAIQGQGLNQPQHF. The CDR3 nucleotides are TGTGCCATCCAAGGGCAGGGCCTGAATCAGCCCCAGCATTTT.

This clonotype was detected only a few times. The chain carries TRBV6-5 and TRBJ1-3; TRBD1 is a possible D gene (5 bases). Looked up from germline, CDR1 is MNHEY and CDR2 is SVGAGI. Deletions cut 5 bases from V and 2 bases from J, with 13 bases between. The CDR3 sequence is 15 residues long. CDR3 region: CASSATGGTGNTIYF. CDR3 nucleotide sequence: TGTGCCAGCAGTGCGACGGGGGGGACTGGAAACACCATATATTTT.

V and J are TRBV28 and TRBJ2-2; TRBD1 is a possible D gene (6 bases). The CDR3 sequence is 14 residues long. V lost 9 bases to trimming and J lost 8 bases, with 19 bases between them. The germline CDR1 and CDR2 sequences are MDHEN and SYDVKM. The CDR3 loop reads CASSGHGKEGELFF. The CDR3 nucleotides read TGTGCCAGTTCGGGACATGGAAAAGAAGGGGAGCTGTTTTTT.

This clonotype has just a few counts. The rearrangement joins TRBV7-9 to TRBJ2-7; no reliable D call. V lost 6 bases and J lost 0, with 12 bases in between. Germline CDR1 is SEHNR and CDR2 is FQNEAQ (reference sequence). The CDR3 covers 14 residues. Here the CDR3 DNA reads TGTGCCAGCAGTCCGACCGATAACTCCTACGAGCAGTACTTC. This codes for CASSPTDNSYEQYF.

DNA of the CDR3: TGTGCCAGTAGTGCCGCCTCCGGGACGAACTACAATGAGCAGTTCTTC. This codes for CASSAASGTNYNEQFF. The chain has TRBV19 and TRBJ2-1; D may match TRBD1 or TRBD2 (5 bases each). CDR1 is LNHDA, CDR2 SQIVND, per germline (reference sequence). The CDR3 consists of 16 residues. V lost 5 bases and J 3 bases, leaving 17 bases between the germline ends.

This clonotype came up a few times. The J gene is TRBJ2-1, the V gene TRBV7-2; weak D call: TRBD1 (6 bases). The CDR3 has 14 amino acids. V was clipped by 3 bases and J by 7 bases, with 13 bases between them. Germline CDR1 SGHTA, CDR2 FQGNSA. The CDR3 loop reads CASSFEGEWNEQFF. CDR3 in DNA: TGTGCCAGCAGCTTTGAGGGGGAGTGGAATGAGCAGTTCTTC.

This clonotype was seen only a few times. The rearrangement uses TRBV24-1 and TRBJ1-1, with 9 bases matching TRBD1. This CDR3 spans 14 amino acids. Germline CDR1 and CDR2: KGHDR and SFDVKD. With 3 bases clipped from V and 4 bases from J, the junction kept 2 bases outside the gene matches. The DNA for the CDR3 is TGTGCCACCAGTGATCCGGACAGGGGCACTGAAGCTTTCTTT. Its translation: CATSDPDRGTEAFF.

The chain carries TRBV7-9 and TRBJ2-7; 9 bases agree with TRBD1. The CDR3 has 15 amino acids. Germline V gives CDR1 SEHNR, CDR2 FQNEAQ (reference sequence). V trimming: 1 base; J trimming: 6 bases; junction bases outside the gene matches: 7. CDR3 sequence: CASSLVGQGSSEQYF. CDR3 nucleotides: TGTGCCAGCAGCTTAGTGGGACAGGGTTCGTCCGAGCAGTACTTC. The variable domain in full, with the rest retrieved from reference TRBV7-9 and TRBJ2-7, is DTGVSQNPRHKITKRGQNVTFRCDPISEHNRLYWYRQTLGQGPEFLTYFQNEAQLEKSRLLSDRFSAERPKGSFSTLEIQRTEQGDSAMYLCASSLVGQGSSEQYFGPGTRLTVT.

This clonotype was counted ten times or more. This chain connects TRBV4-1 to TRBJ2-1; TRBD2 matches at 11 bases. V lost 1 base, J lost 7 bases, and 18 bases stayed unmatched. Germline lookup yields CDR1 MGHRA and CDR2 YSYEKL. The CDR3 is 20 residues long. CDR3 coding DNA: TGCGCCAGCAGCCAAGTTCCTCCACTATCGACTAGCGGGGACTTAAATGAGCAGTTCTTC. It codes for CASSQVPPLSTSGDLNEQFF.

The V call is TRBV19, the J call TRBJ1-1; D call uncertain. Germline loops: CDR1 LNHDA, CDR2 SQIVND (reference sequence). Between the trimmed V and J ends, which lost 6 bases and 4 bases, there was a span of 15 bases. The length of the CDR3 is 14 residues. The DNA for the CDR3 is TGTGCCAGTAGCCAAATTGGGCTCGGCACTGAAGCTTTCTTT. As protein: CASSQIGLGTEAFF.

The gene calls are TRBV7-8 and TRBJ2-3, with D perhaps given as TRBD1 or TRBD2 (5 bases each). V lost 1 base and J lost 2, with 16 bases in between. The CDR3 length is 17 residues. Germline assignment: CDR1 SGHVS and CDR2 FQNEAQ. The CDR3: CASSLETFGTDTDTQYF. The CDR3 bases are TGTGCCAGCAGCTTAGAAACATTCGGGACGGACACAGATACGCAGTATTTT.

This sequence joins TRBV6-8 and TRBJ2-7; D not certain. Germline assignment: CDR1 MNHGY and CDR2 SAAAGT. The CDR3 extends over 15 amino acids. Deletions cut 2 bases from V and 0 bases from J, with 11 bases between. The CDR3: CASSYGSLSSYEQYF. DNA for the CDR3: TGTGCCAGCAGTTACGGGTCTTTGAGCTCCTACGAGCAGTACTTC.